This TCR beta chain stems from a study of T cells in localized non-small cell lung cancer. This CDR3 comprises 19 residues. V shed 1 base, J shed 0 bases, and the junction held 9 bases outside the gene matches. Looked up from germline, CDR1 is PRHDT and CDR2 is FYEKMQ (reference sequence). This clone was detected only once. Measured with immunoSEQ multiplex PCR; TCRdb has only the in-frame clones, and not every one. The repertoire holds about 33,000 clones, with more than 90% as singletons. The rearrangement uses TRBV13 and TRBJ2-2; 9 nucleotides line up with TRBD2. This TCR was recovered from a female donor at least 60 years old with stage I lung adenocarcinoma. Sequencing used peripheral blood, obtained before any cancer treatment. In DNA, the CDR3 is TGTGCCAGCAGCTTAGCCGGGGGTAGCGGGGGAGCGAACACCGGGGAGCTGTTTTTT. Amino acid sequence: CASSLAGGSGGANTGELFF.